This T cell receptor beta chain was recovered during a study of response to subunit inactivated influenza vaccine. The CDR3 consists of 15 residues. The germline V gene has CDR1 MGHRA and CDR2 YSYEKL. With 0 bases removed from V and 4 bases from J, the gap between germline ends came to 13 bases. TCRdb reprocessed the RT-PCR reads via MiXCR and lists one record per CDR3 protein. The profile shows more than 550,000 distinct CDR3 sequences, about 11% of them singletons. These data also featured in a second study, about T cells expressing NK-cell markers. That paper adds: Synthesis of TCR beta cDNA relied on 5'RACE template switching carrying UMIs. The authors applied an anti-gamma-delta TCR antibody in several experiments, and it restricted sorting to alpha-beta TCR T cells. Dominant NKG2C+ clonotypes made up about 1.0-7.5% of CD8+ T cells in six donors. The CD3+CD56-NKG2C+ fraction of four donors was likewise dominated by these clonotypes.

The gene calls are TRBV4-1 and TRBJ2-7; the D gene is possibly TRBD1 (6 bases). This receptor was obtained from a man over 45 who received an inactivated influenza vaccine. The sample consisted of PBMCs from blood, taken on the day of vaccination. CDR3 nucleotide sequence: TGCGCCAGCAGCCAAGACCCCCCTAGGGGGTACGAGCAGTACTTC. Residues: CASSQDPPRGYEQYF.